A selection of T cell receptor beta chains follows, all from one sample in a study of OX40 agonist ivuxolimab in advanced cancers. The repertoire was sequenced with immunoSEQ multiplex PCR; TCRdb's copy has only in-frame clones and lacks some. The sample has 45,000 to 65,000 clones, 80% to 90% seen once. Sequencing was performed on CD4+ or CD8+ T cells sorted from blood, taken in a trial of the OX40 agonist ivuxolimab. The receptors come from an adult with an advanced solid tumor such as melanoma, head and neck, liver or kidney cancer. CDR3s include the opening cysteine and the closing phenylalanine or tryptophan. The D gene is left open where the match is weak. Size is stated for part of the rows, as once, few or many counts, or as a class when the clone is expanded.

V gene	D gene	clone size	J gene	CDR3 protein	CDR3 DNA
TRBV20-1	NA	NA	TRBJ2-7	CSARSGHEQYF	TGCAGTGCTAGATCAGGGCACGAGCAGTACTTC
TRBV7-9	NA	NA	TRBJ1-1	CASSLFLQGEAFF	TGTGCCAGCAGCTTATTCCTGCAGGGGGAAGCTTTCTTT
TRBV25-1	TRBD1	NA	TRBJ2-7	CASSGLGTGGSYEQYF	TGTGCCAGCAGTGGTCTCGGGACAGGGGGCTCCTACGAGCAGTACTTC
TRBV14	NA	medium-sized	TRBJ1-2	CASSQDPGSPGGYTF	TGTGCCAGCAGCCAAGATCCCGGGTCACCCGGTGGCTACACCTTC
TRBV11-2	NA	NA	TRBJ1-1	CASSPGGGEKAFF	TGTGCCAGCAGCCCCGGGGGGGGAGAGAAGGCTTTCTTT
TRBV5-1	NA	NA	TRBJ1-1	CASSPGGTQGIPEAFF	TGCGCCAGCAGCCCCGGGGGCACGCAGGGCATACCTGAAGCTTTCTTT
TRBV21-1	NA	NA	TRBJ1-4	CASSKGLGFAATNEKLFF	TGTGCCAGCAGCAAAGGATTGGGATTCGCTGCAACTAATGAAAAACTGTTTTTT
TRBV19	TRBD2	NA	TRBJ2-7	CASRPSGGSYEQYF	TGTGCCAGTAGACCTAGCGGGGGTTCCTACGAGCAGTACTTC
TRBV18	NA	NA	TRBJ1-5	CASSPNPPTGNQPQHF	TGTGCCAGCTCACCAAATCCACCGACCGGCAATCAGCCCCAGCATTTT
TRBV10-3	TRBD2	NA	TRBJ2-1	CAIRPNRTSGGGEQFF	TGTGCCATCCGACCTAATCGGACTAGCGGGGGGGGCGAGCAGTTCTTC
TRBV11-2	TRBD2	NA	TRBJ2-5	CASSRGTLAGNQETQYF	TGTGCCAGCAGCCGCGGGACCTTAGCGGGGAACCAAGAGACCCAGTACTTC
TRBV6-6	TRBD2	NA	TRBJ2-1	CASRTSGGVKEQFF	TGTGCCAGCAGGACTAGCGGGGGGGTAAAGGAGCAGTTCTTC
TRBV5-1	NA	NA	TRBJ1-6	CASSFGLTDSPLHF	TGCGCCAGCAGCTTTGGGTTGACAGATTCACCCCTCCACTTT
TRBV10-1	NA	NA	TRBJ1-6	CASISRGGPPRVSPLHF	TGCGCCAGCATCTCCCGTGGGGGGCCCCCAAGGGTTTCACCCCTCCACTTT
TRBV5-6	TRBD1	few	TRBJ1-5	CASSFWTGGQPQHF	TGTGCCAGCAGCTTCTGGACAGGGGGTCAGCCCCAGCATTTT
TRBV6-5	NA	few	TRBJ1-5	CASTPPGASNQPQHF	TGTGCCAGCACTCCCCCCGGGGCCTCCAATCAGCCCCAGCATTTT
TRBV28	NA	once	TRBJ1-2	CAIWGPNYGYTF	TGTGCCATCTGGGGTCCTAACTATGGCTACACCTTC
TRBV19	NA	NA	TRBJ2-1	CASKDNGLHYNEQFF	TGTGCCAGTAAGGACAACGGATTACATTACAATGAGCAGTTCTTC
TRBV19	NA	once	TRBJ2-5	CASSTPGTLETQYF	TGTGCCAGTAGTACCCCCGGGACTTTGGAGACCCAGTACTTC
TRBV6-1	NA	NA	TRBJ1-4	CASSAAVGRVNEKLFF	TGTGCCAGCAGTGCTGCCGTGGGGAGAGTTAATGAAAAACTGTTTTTT
TRBV19	TRBD1	NA	TRBJ1-5	CASGQGINQPQHF	TGTGCCAGTGGACAGGGGATTAATCAGCCCCAGCATTTT
TRBV30	NA	NA	TRBJ2-5	CAWRVQSGFETQYF	TGTGCCTGGAGGGTTCAAAGTGGGTTCGAGACCCAGTACTTC
TRBV9	NA	NA	TRBJ1-4	CASTAAGGGATNEKLFF	TGTGCCAGCACCGCCGCGGGGGGCGGTGCAACTAATGAAAAACTGTTTTTT
TRBV6-1	NA	NA	TRBJ1-5	CASSELARTTLYQPQHF	TGTGCCAGCAGTGAATTAGCCCGGACAACGTTATATCAGCCCCAGCATTTT
TRBV9	TRBD1	NA	TRBJ1-4	CASSTPTGELSGKLFF	TGTGCCAGCAGCACCCCGACAGGGGAGTTATCTGGAAAACTGTTTTTT
TRBV6-5	NA	NA	TRBJ1-2	CASRQGYYGYTF	TGTGCCAGCAGACAGGGCTACTATGGCTACACCTTC
TRBV9	TRBD1	NA	TRBJ2-7	CASSVSGQGANEQYF	TGTGCCAGCAGCGTCTCGGGACAGGGGGCGAACGAGCAGTACTTC
TRBV7-2	NA	NA	TRBJ1-2	CASSLGNLGRYNYGYTF	TGTGCCAGCAGCTTAGGGAACTTAGGCAGGTACAACTATGGCTACACCTTC
TRBV19	TRBD2	NA	TRBJ2-1	CASNDGGSSYNEQFF	TGTGCCAGTAATGATGGCGGGAGCTCCTACAATGAGCAGTTCTTC
TRBV4-2	NA	NA	TRBJ1-4	CASSQDTGILEKLFF	TGTGCCAGCAGCCAAGATACCGGGATCTTAGAAAAACTGTTTTTT
TRBV5-1	TRBD1	NA	TRBJ1-1	CASSFRAGGGNTEAFF	TGCGCCAGCAGCTTTCGGGCAGGGGGTGGGAACACTGAAGCTTTCTTT
TRBV21-1	NA	NA	TRBJ2-7	CASSKEIQGQGASYEQYF	TGTGCCAGCAGCAAAGAGATCCAAGGACAGGGGGCTTCCTACGAGCAGTACTTC
TRBV6-6	NA	NA	TRBJ1-1	CASSYAGPTKLEAFF	TGTGCCAGCAGTTACGCGGGACCGACAAAGCTTGAAGCTTTCTTT
TRBV5-5	TRBD2	NA	TRBJ2-1	CASSLTSGEQFF	TGTGCCAGCAGCTTGACTAGCGGGGAGCAGTTCTTC
TRBV9	TRBD1	NA	TRBJ2-3	CASSLQGVWGTDTQYF	TGTGCCAGCAGCTTACAGGGGGTTTGGGGCACAGATACGCAGTATTTT
TRBV7-3	NA	once	TRBJ2-3	CASSPTGRPIDSQYF	TGTGCCAGCAGCCCAACAGGGCGGCCTATAGATTCGCAGTATTTT
TRBV10-3	TRBD1	NA	TRBJ1-4	CAIREGGQYNEKLFF	TGTGCCATCAGGGAAGGGGGACAGTATAATGAAAAACTGTTTTTT
TRBV19	NA	NA	TRBJ1-1	CASSLGQGSYTEAFF	TGTGCCAGTAGTCTAGGGCAGGGATCGTACACTGAAGCTTTCTTT
TRBV7-8	NA	NA	TRBJ2-7	CASMRRRETYEQYF	TGTGCGAGCATGAGAAGGAGGGAAACCTACGAGCAGTACTTC
TRBV2	NA	NA	TRBJ1-4	CASTPRWGEKLFF	TGTGCCAGCACGCCGAGATGGGGTGAAAAACTGTTTTTT
TRBV10-2	TRBD2	NA	TRBJ2-5	CASSGTSGGRETQYF	TGCGCCAGCAGTGGGACTAGCGGGGGCAGGGAGACCCAGTACTTC